These 20 T cell receptor beta chains came from one sample sequenced in a study of technical replicates of blood from several donors. Profiling relied on immunoSEQ multiplex PCR, and the TCRdb table lists in-frame clones only, not all of them. The repertoire includes tens of thousands of clones, around 96% of them detected once, and 0.2% sits in the top ten. Sequencing used T cells isolated from PBMCs. The receptors come from a human donor in good health.

Written as DNA, the CDR3 is TGTGCCAGCAGTGAACTCCCGGAGCCCCAGCATTTT. Its protein is CASSELPEPQHF. The V call is TRBV6-1, the J call TRBJ1-5; D gene unclear. Trimming removed 2 bases at V and 8 bases at J, with 7 bases between. Germline CDR1 reads MNHNS; CDR2 reads SASEGT. The CDR3 is 12 residues long.

The V call is TRBV5-6, the J call TRBJ2-7; D unclear. The CDR3 covers 13 residues. Germline CDR1 reads SGHDT; CDR2 reads YYEEEE. The V and J ends lost 2 bases and 2 bases respectively, with 8 bases between them. The CDR3, as DNA: TGTGCCAGCAGCTTCGGCGGTCCCTACGAGCAGTACTTC. Its protein is CASSFGGPYEQYF.

The rearrangement links TRBV7-9 to TRBJ1-3; maybe TRBD1 (6 bases). Per the germline V gene, CDR1 is SEHNR and CDR2 is FQNEAQ (reference sequence). The CDR3 has 15 amino acids. V shed 5 bases and J shed 3 bases, with 14 bases lying between them. The CDR3 is CASSPGAGVGNTIYF. The DNA of the CDR3 is TGTGCCAGCAGCCCAGGGGCTGGGGTTGGAAACACCATATATTTT.

The V and J genes are TRBV19 and TRBJ2-5, with D tentatively TRBD2 (6 bases). The V end was cut by 2 bases, the J end by 3 bases, with 13 bases between. Looked up from germline, CDR1 is LNHDA and CDR2 is SQIVND (reference sequence). The CDR3 sequence is 15 residues long. The CDR3 region has the DNA TGTGCCAGTAGTATAACCGGGACTGGGAAAGAGACCCAGTACTTC. Its protein is CASSITGTGKETQYF.

The chain is built from TRBV4-1 and TRBJ1-4; D is perhaps TRBD1 (5 bases). V lost 11 bases to trimming and J lost 10 bases, with 17 bases between them. This CDR3 has 12 amino acids. CDR1 is MGHRA and CDR2 is YSYEKL in the germline V gene. This chain's CDR3 is CARTGRRGKLFF. CDR3 in DNA: TGCGCCCGAACGGGCAGGAGGGGAAAACTGTTTTTT.

This chain links TRBV27 with TRBJ1-5; D not certain. Germline CDR1 MNHEY, CDR2 SMNVEV (reference sequence). The CDR3 totals 15 residues. V was cut by 0 bases and J by 4 bases, with 10 bases left in between. The CDR3: CASSLSFNGNQPQHF. CDR3 nucleotide sequence: TGTGCCAGCAGTTTATCCTTTAACGGGAATCAGCCCCAGCATTTT.

The V and J genes are TRBV7-8 and TRBJ1-4; D remains ambiguous. Per the germline V gene, CDR1 is SGHVS and CDR2 is FQNEAQ. The CDR3 is 15 residues long. Trimming took 4 bases from V and 4 from J, leaving 13 bases between them. CDR3 region: CASSSNSRSNEKLFF. CDR3 coding DNA: TGTGCCAGCAGCTCGAACAGCCGCAGTAATGAAAAACTGTTTTTT.

The chain joins TRBV10-3 to TRBJ1-5, with D perhaps matching TRBD1 (6 bases). Deletions cut 5 bases from V and 4 bases from J, with 9 bases between. This CDR3 contains 13 residues. Germline V gene data show CDR1 as ENHRY and CDR2 as SYGVKD. CDR3 in amino acids: CAISQQGNQPQHF. The CDR3 bases are TGTGCCATCAGTCAACAGGGTAATCAGCCCCAGCATTTT.

CDR3 amino acids: CASSLGPGNTGELFF. CDR3 in DNA: TGTGCCAGCAGCTTAGGGCCAGGGAACACCGGGGAGCTGTTTTTT. V and J are TRBV7-9 and TRBJ2-2; D remains ambiguous. With 1 base removed from V and 1 base from J, the gap between germline ends came to 7 bases. Germline V gene lookup returns CDR1 SEHNR and CDR2 FQNEAQ (reference sequence). This CDR3 has 15 residues. Full variable domain (remainder filled in from reference TRBV7-9 and TRBJ2-2): DTGVSQNPRHKITKRGQNVTFRCDPISEHNRLYWYRQTLGQGPEFLTYFQNEAQLEKSRLLSDRFSAERPKGSFSTLEIQRTEQGDSAMYLCASSLGPGNTGELFFGEGSRLTVL.

V and J are TRBV11-3 and TRBJ2-1; tentatively, D is TRBD2 (5 bases). Trimming pared 1 base from V and 3 bases from J, leaving 10 bases between. CDR3 size: 15 residues. Germline CDR1 SGHNT, CDR2 YENEEA. CDR3 nucleotides: TGTGCCAGCAGCTTAGGGAGAGGGAGCTACAATGAGCAGTTCTTC. It specifies CASSLGRGSYNEQFF.

The rearrangement joins TRBV5-5 to TRBJ1-2, with 7 bases that match TRBD1. The CDR3 consists of 13 residues. Trimming cost V 3 bases and J 4 bases; bases outside gene matches: 3. Germline CDR1 reads SGHKS; CDR2 reads YYEKEE (reference sequence). CDR3 region: CASSWGQPYGYTF. The CDR3 DNA reads as TGTGCCAGCAGCTGGGGACAGCCCTATGGCTACACCTTC.

This chain links TRBV5-1 with TRBJ2-5; D is uncertain. V lost 0 bases and J lost 4, with 7 bases in between. The germline CDR1 and CDR2 sequences are SGHRS and YFSETQ. This CDR3 contains 13 residues. DNA of the CDR3: TGCGCCAGCAGCTTGGCCATAGCAGAGACCCAGTACTTC. Protein sequence: CASSLAIAETQYF.

This clone was recorded only once. This chain uses TRBV7-8 with TRBJ1-6, with D perhaps matching TRBD1 (5 bases). The CDR3 extends over 15 amino acids. Germline V gene data show CDR1 as SGHVS and CDR2 as FQNEAQ. Between the trimmed V and J ends, which lost 2 bases and 9 bases, there was a span of 14 bases. CDR3 in amino acids: CASSLRRGGRSPLHF. The DNA for the CDR3 is TGTGCCAGCAGCTTAAGGAGGGGTGGGCGTTCACCCCTCCACTTT.

The CDR3 DNA reads as TGTGCCAGCAGGAGACAGGGTAATTCACCCCTCCACTTT. It encodes CASRRQGNSPLHF. This chain connects TRBV28 to TRBJ1-6; 7 bases fit TRBD1. The CDR3 has 13 residues. V dropped 6 bases and J dropped 6; count of bases not matched to a gene: 2. Germline lookup yields CDR1 MDHEN and CDR2 SYDVKM.

The chain couples TRBV13 to TRBJ1-5; possible D gene TRBD1, 6 bases. This CDR3 spans 14 amino acids. V lost 7 bases, J lost 4 bases, and 14 bases lay in between. The germline V gene has CDR1 PRHDT and CDR2 FYEKMQ (reference sequence). The chain's CDR3 is CASTLRGANQPQHF. CDR3 bases: TGTGCCAGCACCCTACGGGGGGCTAATCAGCCCCAGCATTTT. The entire variable domain, with the rest obtained from reference TRBV13 and TRBJ1-5, is as follows: AAGVIQSPRHLIKEKRETATLKCYPIPRHDTVYWYQQGPGQDPQFLISFYEKMQSDKGSIPDRFSAQQFSDYHSELNMSSLELGDSALYFCASTLRGANQPQHFGDGTRLSIL.

This clone was seen just once. CDR3 protein: CASSPLLRGRVDTEAFF. CDR3 DNA sequence: TGTGCCAGCAGCCCCCTTTTGCGGGGCAGGGTAGACACTGAAGCTTTCTTT. The chain carries TRBV5-4 and TRBJ1-1, with D perhaps matching TRBD1 (5 bases). Germline V lookup: CDR1 SGHNT, CDR2 YYREEE (reference sequence). The V end was cut by 4 bases, the J end by 3 bases, with 22 bases between. The CDR3 is 17 amino acids.

The chain combines TRBV30 with TRBJ2-1, with 7 bases that match TRBD2. This CDR3 comprises 15 residues. The germline V gene encodes CDR1 GTSNPN and CDR2 SVGIG (reference sequence). The trim removed 4 bases at V and 2 bases at J, leaving 8 bases unmatched. The CDR3 here is CAWMSRRETYNEQFF. In DNA form, the CDR3 reads TGTGCCTGGATGAGTCGGCGGGAGACCTACAATGAGCAGTTCTTC.

The rearrangement uses TRBV4-1 and TRBJ2-3; 12 bases align to TRBD1. The trim removed 3 bases at V and 2 bases at J, leaving 12 bases unmatched. This CDR3 spans 19 amino acids. Germline V gene lookup returns CDR1 MGHRA and CDR2 YSYEKL. The CDR3, as DNA: TGCGCCAGCAGCCACCTACCGGGACAGGGGGCGTTCGCCACAGATACGCAGTATTTT. As protein: CASSHLPGQGAFATDTQYF.

The chain couples TRBV30 to TRBJ1-1; 7 positions match TRBD1. The junction had 4 bases not matched to a gene; V was cut back by 3 bases and J by 0 bases. Germline V gene lookup returns CDR1 GTSNPN and CDR2 SVGIG (reference sequence). The CDR3 is 14 residues long. CDR3 nucleotides: TGTGCCTGGAGCAGGGGACAGTTGAACACTGAAGCTTTCTTT. Protein product: CAWSRGQLNTEAFF.

The gene calls are TRBV7-9 and TRBJ1-2; D is perhaps TRBD1 (5 bases). Germline values: CDR1 SEHNR, CDR2 FQNEAQ (reference sequence). V dropped 5 bases and J dropped 0 bases, with 16 bases sitting between them. The CDR3 totals 16 residues. The CDR3 DNA reads TGTGCCAGCAGCCCAATGGGGGGGGTGACTAACTATGGCTACACCTTC. It encodes CASSPMGGVTNYGYTF.